This TCR beta chain stems from a study of CD8 T cell repertoires and HIV-1 epitope variants. Study context: Separate wells received one of Twenty-five Gag or Nef variant peptides. Tested: three Gag epitope families, Nef HW9 and YT9.

The CDR3 spans 13 residues. The V gene lost 0 bases and the J gene lost 8 bases, with 10 bases spanning the gap. Per the germline V gene, CDR1 is LGHNA and CDR2 is YSLEER. On this clone itself: The antigen is not known.

On the immunoSEQ platform, TCR beta CDR3s were sequenced at survey depth. Some clones are missing from TCRdb's copy, which holds only in-frame ones; the method was immunoSEQ multiplex PCR. This table has about 5,600 clones, about 60% appearing once. The clonotype comes from a male donor with HIV. The chain employs TRBV4-3 and TRBJ1-1; D remains unclear. Sample: cultured CD8+ T cells derived from PBMCs. The CDR3 DNA follows: TGCGCCAGCAGCCAAGATACTCAACCCGAAGCTTTCTTT. Amino acids: CASSQDTQPEAFF.